The entry below gives a single T cell receptor (beta chain) sequence along with its context. The CDR3 loop spans 17 amino acids. Looked up from germline, CDR1 is SEHNR and CDR2 is FQNEAQ (reference sequence). The V and J ends lost 1 base and 0 bases respectively, with 16 bases between them. Assay: immunoSEQ multiplex PCR; the TCRdb copy retains only in-frame clones and omits some. The data contain almost 25,000 clones, around four fifths of them singletons. This sample is drawn from a study of lymphopenia after photon versus proton radiotherapy. The specimen comprised peripheral blood, sampled from a patient treated with proton-based radiotherapy. The chain joins TRBV7-9 to TRBJ2-7; D is undetermined. The TCR originated in a woman in her seventies with pancreatic cancer. The CDR3 spells CASSLETGSRSSYEQYF. The CDR3 region has the DNA TGTGCCAGCAGCTTAGAGACCGGCTCTAGGAGCTCCTACGAGCAGTACTTC.